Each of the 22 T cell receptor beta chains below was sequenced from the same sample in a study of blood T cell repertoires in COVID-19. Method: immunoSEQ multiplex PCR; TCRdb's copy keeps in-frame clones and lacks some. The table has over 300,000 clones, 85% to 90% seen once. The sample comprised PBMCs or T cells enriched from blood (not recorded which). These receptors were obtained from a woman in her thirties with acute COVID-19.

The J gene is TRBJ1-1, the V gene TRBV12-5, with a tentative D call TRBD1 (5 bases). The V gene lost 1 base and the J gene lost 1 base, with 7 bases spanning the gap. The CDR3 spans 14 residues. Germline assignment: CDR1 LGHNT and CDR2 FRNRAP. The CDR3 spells CASGLGGRNTEAFF. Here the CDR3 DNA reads TGTGCTAGTGGTTTGGGGGGCAGGAACACTGAAGCTTTCTTT.

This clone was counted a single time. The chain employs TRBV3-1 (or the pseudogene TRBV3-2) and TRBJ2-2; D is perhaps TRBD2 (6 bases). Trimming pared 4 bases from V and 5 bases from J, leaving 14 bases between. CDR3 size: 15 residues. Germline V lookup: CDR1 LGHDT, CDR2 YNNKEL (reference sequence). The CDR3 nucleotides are TGTGCCAGCAGCCTCTCGGGACTCTTGACCGGGGAGCTGTTTTTT. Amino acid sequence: CASSLSGLLTGELFF.

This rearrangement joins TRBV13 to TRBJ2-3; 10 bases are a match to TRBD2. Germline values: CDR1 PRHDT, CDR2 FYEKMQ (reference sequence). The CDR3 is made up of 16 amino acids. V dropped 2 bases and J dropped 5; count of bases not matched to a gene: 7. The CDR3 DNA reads TGTGCCAGCAGCTTAACACCCACTAGCGGGGTAGATACGCAGTATTTT. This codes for CASSLTPTSGVDTQYF.

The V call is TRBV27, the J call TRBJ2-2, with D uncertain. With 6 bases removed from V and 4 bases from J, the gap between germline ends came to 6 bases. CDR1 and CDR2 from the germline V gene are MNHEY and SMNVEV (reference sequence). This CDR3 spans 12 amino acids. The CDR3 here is CASRTSTGELFF. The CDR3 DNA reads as TGTGCCAGCAGAACTTCCACCGGGGAGCTGTTTTTT.

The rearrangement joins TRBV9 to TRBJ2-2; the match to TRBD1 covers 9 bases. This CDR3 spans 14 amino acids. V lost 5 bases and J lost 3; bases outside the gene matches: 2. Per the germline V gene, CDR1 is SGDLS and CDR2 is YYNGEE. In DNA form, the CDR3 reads TGTGCCAGCAGGAGACAGGGGGACACCGGGGAGCTGTTTTTT. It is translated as CASRRQGDTGELFF.

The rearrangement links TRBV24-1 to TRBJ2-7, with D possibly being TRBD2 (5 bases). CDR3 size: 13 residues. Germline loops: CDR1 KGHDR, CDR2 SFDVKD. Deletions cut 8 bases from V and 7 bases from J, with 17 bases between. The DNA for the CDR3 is TGTGCCACCAAGTTAGTGAGGGTCGGTGAGCAGTACTTC. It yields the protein CATKLVRVGEQYF.

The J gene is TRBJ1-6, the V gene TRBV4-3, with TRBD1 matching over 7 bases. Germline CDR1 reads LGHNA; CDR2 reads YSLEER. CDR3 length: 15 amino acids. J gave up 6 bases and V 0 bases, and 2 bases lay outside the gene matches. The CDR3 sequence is CASSQDPGGNSPLHF. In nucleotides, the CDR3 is TGCGCCAGCAGCCAAGATCCAGGGGGTAATTCACCCCTCCACTTT.

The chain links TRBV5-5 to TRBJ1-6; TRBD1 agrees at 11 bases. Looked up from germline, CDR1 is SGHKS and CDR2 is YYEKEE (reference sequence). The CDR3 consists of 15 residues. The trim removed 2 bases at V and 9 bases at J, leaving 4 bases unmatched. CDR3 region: CASSLTGQGGSPLHF. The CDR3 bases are TGTGCCAGCAGCTTAACGGGACAGGGGGGTTCACCCCTCCACTTT.

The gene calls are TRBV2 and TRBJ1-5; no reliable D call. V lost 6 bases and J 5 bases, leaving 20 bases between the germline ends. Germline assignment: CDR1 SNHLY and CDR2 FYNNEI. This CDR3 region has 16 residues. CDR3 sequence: CASSANVRAAHQPQHF. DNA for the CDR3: TGTGCCAGCAGCGCAAATGTGAGGGCTGCACATCAGCCCCAGCATTTT.

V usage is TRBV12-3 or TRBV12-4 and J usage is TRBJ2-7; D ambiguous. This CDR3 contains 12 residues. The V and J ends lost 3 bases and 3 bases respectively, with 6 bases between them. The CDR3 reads CASSFRVYEQYF. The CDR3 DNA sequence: TGTGCCAGCAGTTTCCGGGTCTACGAGCAGTACTTC.

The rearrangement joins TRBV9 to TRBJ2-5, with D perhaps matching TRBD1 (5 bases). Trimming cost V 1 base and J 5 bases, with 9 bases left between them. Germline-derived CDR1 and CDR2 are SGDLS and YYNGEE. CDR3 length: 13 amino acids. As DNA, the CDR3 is TGTGCCAGCAGCGTACAGGGTAGGGAGACCCAGTACTTC. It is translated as CASSVQGRETQYF.

CDR3 DNA sequence: TGTGCCAGCAGCCTATTAGGGGCGGGAGCTAATGAAAAACTGTTTTTT. Its protein product is CASSLLGAGANEKLFF. The chain carries TRBV3-1 (or the pseudogene TRBV3-2) and TRBJ1-4; possibly TRBD1 for D (5 bases). Germline lookup yields CDR1 LGHDT and CDR2 YNNKEL (reference sequence). V was shortened by 4 bases and J by 3 bases, with 15 bases between the two germline ends. CDR3 length equals 16 residues.

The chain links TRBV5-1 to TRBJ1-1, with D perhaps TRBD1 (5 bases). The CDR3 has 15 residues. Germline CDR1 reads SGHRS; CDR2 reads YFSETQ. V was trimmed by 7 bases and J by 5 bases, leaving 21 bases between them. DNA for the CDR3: TGCGCCAGCGCCCGGGATGCGGGGGGAAGAACTGAAGCTTTCTTT. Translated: CASARDAGGRTEAFF.

This CDR3 reads CSASKGGGTYEQYF. The CDR3, as DNA: TGCAGTGCTAGTAAGGGCGGGGGGACCTACGAGCAGTACTTC. The chain links TRBV20-1 to TRBJ2-7, with 8 bases that match TRBD2. This CDR3 is 14 amino acids long. Trimming removed 3 bases from V and 2 bases from J; junction bases left unmatched: 6. Germline CDR1 is DFQATT and CDR2 is SNEGSKA (reference sequence).

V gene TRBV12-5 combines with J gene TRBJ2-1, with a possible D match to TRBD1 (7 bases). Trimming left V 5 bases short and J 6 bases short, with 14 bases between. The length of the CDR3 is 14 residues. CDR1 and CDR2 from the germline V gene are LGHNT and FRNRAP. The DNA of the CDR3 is TGTGCTAGTGGTCGGGGGACAGATCTCAATGAGCAGTTCTTC. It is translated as CASGRGTDLNEQFF.

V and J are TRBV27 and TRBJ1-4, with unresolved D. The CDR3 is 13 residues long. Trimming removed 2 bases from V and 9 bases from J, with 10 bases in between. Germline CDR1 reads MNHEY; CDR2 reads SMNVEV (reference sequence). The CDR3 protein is CASSLGGDQKLFF. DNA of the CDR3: TGTGCCAGCAGTTTAGGCGGCGACCAAAAACTGTTTTTT.

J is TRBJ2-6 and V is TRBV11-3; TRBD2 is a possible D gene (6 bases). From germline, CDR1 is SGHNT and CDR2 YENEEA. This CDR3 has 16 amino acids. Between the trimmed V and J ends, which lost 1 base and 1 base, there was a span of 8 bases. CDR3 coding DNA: TGTGCCAGCAGCTTAGTTGGAGGGTCTGGGGCCAACGTCCTGACTTTC. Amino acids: CASSLVGGSGANVLTF.

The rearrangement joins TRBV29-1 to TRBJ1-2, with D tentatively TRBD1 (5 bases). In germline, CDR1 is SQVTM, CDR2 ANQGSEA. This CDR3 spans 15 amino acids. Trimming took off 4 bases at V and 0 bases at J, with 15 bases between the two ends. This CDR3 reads CSVGGGADANYGYTF. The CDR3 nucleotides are TGCAGCGTTGGTGGAGGGGCTGATGCTAACTATGGCTACACCTTC.

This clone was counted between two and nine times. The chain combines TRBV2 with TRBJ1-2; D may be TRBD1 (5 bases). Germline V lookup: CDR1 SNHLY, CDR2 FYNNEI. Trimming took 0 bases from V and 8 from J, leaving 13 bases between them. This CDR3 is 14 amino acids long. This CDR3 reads CASSEANGGYGYTF. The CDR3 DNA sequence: TGTGCCAGCAGTGAAGCAAACGGGGGTTACGGCTACACCTTC.

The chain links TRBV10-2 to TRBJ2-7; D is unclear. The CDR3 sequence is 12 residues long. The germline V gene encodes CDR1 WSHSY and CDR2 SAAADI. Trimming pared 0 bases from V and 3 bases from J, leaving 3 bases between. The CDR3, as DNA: TGCGCCAGCAGTGAGTCTTACTACGAGCAGTACTTC. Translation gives CASSESYYEQYF.

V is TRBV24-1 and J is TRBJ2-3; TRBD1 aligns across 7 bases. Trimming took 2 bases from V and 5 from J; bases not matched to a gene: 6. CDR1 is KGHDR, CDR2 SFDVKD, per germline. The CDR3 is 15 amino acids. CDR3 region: CATSDSGTAKDTQYF. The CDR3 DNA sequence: TGTGCCACCAGTGATTCCGGGACAGCAAAAGATACGCAGTATTTT.

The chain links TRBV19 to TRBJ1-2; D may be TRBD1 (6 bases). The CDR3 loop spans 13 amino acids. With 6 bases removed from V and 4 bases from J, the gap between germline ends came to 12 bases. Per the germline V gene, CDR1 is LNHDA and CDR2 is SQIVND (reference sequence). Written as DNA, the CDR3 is TGTGCCAGTAGGATCGAGGGGGTCTATGGCTACACCTTC. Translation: CASRIEGVYGYTF.